A selection of T cell receptor beta chains follows, all from one sample in a study of blood T cell repertoires in COVID-19. TCRdb's copy holds only in-frame clones and misses some; the assay was immunoSEQ multiplex PCR. The sample shows about 75,000 clones, around 74% of them seen only once. Specimen: peripheral blood. Every receptor here comes from a woman of 80 years or more with active or convalescent COVID-19. CDR3s include the opening cysteine and the closing phenylalanine or tryptophan. A D gene is named only where the DNA matches it firmly. The size field is filled for only some rows; it gives once, few, many or a size class.

cdr3_aa: CASSGLAGAFVVTDTQYF
cdr3_nt: TGTGCCAGCAGTGGACTAGCGGGAGCGTTCGTGGTCACAGATACGCAGTATTTT
j_call: TRBJ2-3
clone_size: NA
v_call: TRBV25-1
d_call: TRBD2

cdr3_aa: CASSQRVNTEAFF
cdr3_nt: TGTGCCAGCAGCCAACGGGTGAACACTGAAGCTTTCTTT
j_call: TRBJ1-1
clone_size: NA
v_call: TRBV4-2
d_call: NA

cdr3_aa: CASSLYGGTFGEAFF
cdr3_nt: TGTGCCAGCAGTCTATACGGCGGAACCTTTGGAGAAGCTTTCTTT
j_call: TRBJ1-1
clone_size: NA
v_call: TRBV27
d_call: NA

cdr3_aa: CASRGRGGDTDTQYF
cdr3_nt: TGTGCCAGCAGAGGAAGAGGGGGGGACACAGATACGCAGTATTTT
j_call: TRBJ2-3
clone_size: NA
v_call: TRBV3-1/TRBV3-2
d_call: NA

cdr3_aa: CASSPLQVTQGDEAFF
cdr3_nt: TGTGCCAGCTCACCACTACAGGTTACCCAGGGGGATGAAGCTTTCTTT
j_call: TRBJ1-1
clone_size: once
v_call: TRBV18
d_call: TRBD1

cdr3_aa: CASSSPGQPYEQYF
cdr3_nt: TGTGCCAGCAGTTCCCCGGGACAACCCTACGAGCAGTACTTC
j_call: TRBJ2-7
clone_size: NA
v_call: TRBV28
d_call: NA

cdr3_aa: CASSFGGAVSETQYF
cdr3_nt: TGTGCCAGCAGCTTCGGGGGGGCAGTCTCAGAGACCCAGTACTTC
j_call: TRBJ2-5
clone_size: NA
v_call: TRBV7-2
d_call: TRBD2

cdr3_aa: CASSWDSSYEQYF
cdr3_nt: TGTGCCAGCAGTTGGGACTCCTCCTACGAGCAGTACTTC
j_call: TRBJ2-7
clone_size: NA
v_call: TRBV6-5
d_call: NA

cdr3_aa: CASSRSSGGSYEQYF
cdr3_nt: TGTGCCAGCAGTAGATCAAGCGGGGGGTCCTACGAGCAGTACTTC
j_call: TRBJ2-7
clone_size: NA
v_call: TRBV6-2/TRBV6-3
d_call: TRBD2

cdr3_aa: CASSPPRRENTEAFF
cdr3_nt: TGTGCCAGCTCACCACCGAGACGGGAGAACACTGAAGCTTTCTTT
j_call: TRBJ1-1
clone_size: NA
v_call: TRBV18
d_call: NA

cdr3_aa: CASSTIRDSNQPQHF
cdr3_nt: TGTGCCAGTAGTACGATACGGGATAGCAATCAGCCCCAGCATTTT
j_call: TRBJ1-5
clone_size: NA
v_call: TRBV19
d_call: NA

cdr3_aa: CASSSGGPYEQYF
cdr3_nt: TGTGCCAGCAGTTCGGGGGGCCCCTACGAGCAGTACTTC
j_call: TRBJ2-7
clone_size: few
v_call: TRBV6-2/TRBV6-3
d_call: NA

cdr3_aa: CASSSPWPSGAYEQYF
cdr3_nt: TGTGCCAGCAGCTCCCCGTGGCCTAGCGGGGCCTACGAGCAGTACTTC
j_call: TRBJ2-7
clone_size: NA
v_call: TRBV7-2
d_call: TRBD2

cdr3_aa: CASSQHRAGANVLTF
cdr3_nt: TGTGCCAGCAGCCAACACAGGGCTGGGGCCAACGTCCTGACTTTC
j_call: TRBJ2-6
clone_size: NA
v_call: TRBV6-2/TRBV6-3
d_call: NA

cdr3_aa: CASSLSLRADTQYF
cdr3_nt: TGCGCCAGCAGCTTGTCTCTCAGGGCAGATACGCAGTATTTT
j_call: TRBJ2-3
clone_size: NA
v_call: TRBV5-1
d_call: NA

cdr3_aa: CASSATSGSSYNEQFF
cdr3_nt: TGCGCCAGCAGCGCGACTAGCGGAAGCTCCTACAATGAGCAGTTCTTC
j_call: TRBJ2-1
clone_size: NA
v_call: TRBV5-1
d_call: TRBD2

cdr3_aa: CASSETGPPYEQYF
cdr3_nt: TGTGCCAGCAGTGAAACAGGGCCACCCTACGAGCAGTACTTC
j_call: TRBJ2-7
clone_size: NA
v_call: TRBV6-1
d_call: NA

cdr3_aa: CASSLRDRTAGNTIYF
cdr3_nt: TGCGCCAGCAGCTTGAGGGACAGGACAGCTGGAAACACCATATATTTT
j_call: TRBJ1-3
clone_size: NA
v_call: TRBV5-1
d_call: TRBD1

cdr3_aa: CASSIMGGPHGYTF
cdr3_nt: TGTGCCAGTAGTATAATGGGGGGACCTCATGGCTACACCTTC
j_call: TRBJ1-2
clone_size: NA
v_call: TRBV19
d_call: NA

cdr3_aa: CAISESLAAVPTDTQYF
cdr3_nt: TGTGCCATCAGTGAGTCCCTAGCGGCAGTCCCCACAGATACGCAGTATTTT
j_call: TRBJ2-3
clone_size: NA
v_call: TRBV10-3
d_call: TRBD2

cdr3_aa: CASSLTDPGYTEAFF
cdr3_nt: TGTGCCAGCAGCCTAACAGACCCAGGATATACTGAAGCTTTCTTT
j_call: TRBJ1-1
clone_size: few
v_call: TRBV7-8
d_call: NA

cdr3_aa: CASSQDQAGGTEAFF
cdr3_nt: TGCGCCAGCAGCCAAGATCAGGCAGGGGGCACTGAAGCTTTCTTT
j_call: TRBJ1-1
clone_size: NA
v_call: TRBV4-3
d_call: TRBD1

cdr3_aa: CASSPRDRGDEQFF
cdr3_nt: TGTGCCAGCAGCCCCCGGGACAGGGGGGATGAGCAGTTCTTC
j_call: TRBJ2-1
clone_size: NA
v_call: TRBV7-8
d_call: TRBD1

cdr3_aa: CASLGQGAWSEAFF
cdr3_nt: TGTGCCTCACTGGGGCAGGGGGCTTGGTCTGAAGCTTTCTTT
j_call: TRBJ1-1
clone_size: few
v_call: TRBV19
d_call: TRBD1

cdr3_aa: CASTGNVKAFF
cdr3_nt: TGTGCCAGTACCGGTAATGTGAAAGCTTTCTTT
j_call: TRBJ1-1
clone_size: NA
v_call: TRBV19
d_call: NA

cdr3_aa: CASSYPGTGGRNQPQHF
cdr3_nt: TGTGCCAGCAGTTACCCCGGGACAGGGGGACGCAATCAGCCCCAGCATTTT
j_call: TRBJ1-5
clone_size: NA
v_call: TRBV6-2/TRBV6-3
d_call: TRBD1

cdr3_aa: CASSFPDTYEQYF
cdr3_nt: TGCGCCAGCAGCTTCCCAGACACATACGAGCAGTACTTC
j_call: TRBJ2-7
clone_size: NA
v_call: TRBV5-1
d_call: NA

cdr3_aa: CASSQGSGVYNEQFF
cdr3_nt: TGCGCCAGCAGCCAAGGTAGCGGGGTTTACAATGAGCAGTTCTTC
j_call: TRBJ2-1
clone_size: once
v_call: TRBV4-1
d_call: TRBD2

cdr3_aa: CASSLGQARDGYTF
cdr3_nt: TGCGCCAGCAGCTTGGGGCAGGCTCGTGATGGCTACACCTTC
j_call: TRBJ1-2
clone_size: NA
v_call: TRBV5-1
d_call: NA

cdr3_aa: CASRRKSAGLLGNYGYTF
cdr3_nt: TGTGCCAGCAGGCGCAAATCCGCGGGCTTGTTGGGTAACTATGGCTACACCTTC
j_call: TRBJ1-2
clone_size: few
v_call: TRBV7-9
d_call: NA

cdr3_aa: CASSQAAAGQGGDTQYF
cdr3_nt: TGCGCCAGCAGCCAAGCGGCCGCAGGACAGGGAGGAGATACGCAGTATTTT
j_call: TRBJ2-3
clone_size: NA
v_call: TRBV4-3
d_call: TRBD1

cdr3_aa: CAISDVTSGTYEQYF
cdr3_nt: TGTGCCATCAGTGACGTAACTAGCGGAACCTACGAGCAGTACTTC
j_call: TRBJ2-7
clone_size: NA
v_call: TRBV10-3
d_call: TRBD2

cdr3_aa: CASSRTVNYGYTF
cdr3_nt: TGTGCCAGCAGTAGGACAGTTAACTATGGCTACACCTTC
j_call: TRBJ1-2
clone_size: NA
v_call: TRBV27
d_call: NA

cdr3_aa: CASSASDRYNSPLHF
cdr3_nt: TGTGCCAGCAGTGCCTCGGACAGGTATAATTCACCCCTCCACTTT
j_call: TRBJ1-6
clone_size: NA
v_call: TRBV27
d_call: TRBD1

cdr3_aa: CASSLYPRSQETQYF
cdr3_nt: TGTGCCAGCAGTTTATATCCGCGGAGCCAAGAGACCCAGTACTTC
j_call: TRBJ2-5
clone_size: NA
v_call: TRBV28
d_call: NA